These 27 T cell receptor beta chains share one sample of origin, sequenced in a study of blood T cells in healthy people across ages. Sample-barcoded 5' priming and a J-beta primer mix drove a second PCR of about 6 to 12 cycles. Via MiXCR, TCRdb re-called the 5' RACE reads, giving one row per CDR3 protein. This table has 780,000 or so distinct CDR3 sequences, approximately 25% appearing once. These same records also appear under a second study, on T cells of mothers and their children.

Input material: blood. The receptors stem from a boy younger than 18 in good health.

In this sample, this clonotype turned up a few times. The CDR3 is CATSRRQGALLLEQYF. The CDR3, as DNA: TGTGCCACCAGCAGGAGACAGGGGGCCCTTCTGTTGGAGCAGTACTTC. J is TRBJ2-7 and V is TRBV15; 10 bases line up with TRBD1. The CDR3 totals 16 residues. Germline V gene sequence: CDR1 LNHNV, CDR2 YYDKDF (reference sequence). J lost 7 bases, V lost 3 bases, and 12 bases had no gene match.

The chain links TRBV20-1 to TRBJ2-5; perhaps D is TRBD1 or TRBD2 (6 bases each). The J call may be in error: the DNA end matches TRBJ2-1 better. The CDR3 contains 15 residues. The germline V gene encodes CDR1 DFQATT and CDR2 SNEGSKA (reference sequence). The CDR3: CSAVTGHGGGNEQFF. CDR3 bases: TGCAGTGCTGTTACGGGACACGGGGGAGGCAATGAGCAGTTCTTC.

This chain joins TRBV2 and TRBJ2-5, with TRBD2 identical over 7 bases. Germline trimming cut 5 bases from V and 4 bases from J; bases unmatched to any gene: 7. Germline CDR1 reads SNHLY; CDR2 reads FYNNEI. The CDR3 has 14 residues. The CDR3 DNA reads as TGTGCCAGCAGTCCGAGACTAGCCTCAGAGACCCAGTACTTC. Translating gives CASSPRLASETQYF.

The chain links TRBV28 to TRBJ1-4; D is uncertain. Looked up from germline, CDR1 is MDHEN and CDR2 is SYDVKM. V was trimmed by 5 bases and J by 7 bases, leaving 14 bases between them. The CDR3 totals 14 residues. CDR3 sequence reads: CASSDTTGSEKLFF. The CDR3, as DNA: TGTGCCAGCAGTGACACGACCGGTAGTGAAAAACTGTTTTTT. The entire variable domain, with the rest obtained from reference TRBV28 and TRBJ1-4, is as follows: DVKVTQSSRYLVKRTGEKVFLECVQDMDHENMFWYRQDPGLGLRLIYFSYDVKMKEKGDIPEGYSVSREKKERFSLILESASTNQTSMYLCASSDTTGSEKLFFGSGTQLSVL.

This clonotype was observed a handful of times. CDR3 coding DNA: TGCAGCGGGCATGCGGGACCCACAGATACGCAGTATTTT. Amino acid sequence: CSGHAGPTDTQYF. The chain is built from TRBV29-1 and TRBJ2-3; TRBD2 is a possible D gene (6 bases). The CDR3 runs 13 residues. Per the germline V gene, CDR1 is SQVTM and CDR2 is ANQGSEA. V was shortened by 7 bases and J by 2 bases, with 13 bases between the two germline ends.

CDR3 sequence reads: CASSVGGGEDEQFF. Written as DNA, the CDR3 is TGTGCCAGCAGTGTAGGAGGTGGGGAGGATGAGCAGTTCTTC. The gene calls are TRBV25-1 and TRBJ2-1, with a possible D match to TRBD2 (6 bases). CDR3 size: 14 residues. Germline values: CDR1 MGHDK, CDR2 SYGVNS. V was pared by 4 bases and J by 8 bases, with 15 bases between.

The chain carries TRBV7-9 and TRBJ1-2; no clear D. V lost 3 bases and J 6 bases, leaving 17 bases between the germline ends. CDR1 is SEHNR, CDR2 FQNEAQ, per germline (reference sequence). The CDR3 covers 15 residues. The CDR3 is CASSFLRESKDGYTF. Here the CDR3 DNA reads TGTGCCAGCAGCTTCCTCCGGGAGTCCAAAGATGGCTACACCTTC.

This clonotype occurred a few times. The gene calls are TRBV3-1 and TRBJ1-1; D remains unclear. This CDR3 has 14 residues. CDR1 is LGHDT, CDR2 YNNKEL, per germline (reference sequence). V was pared by 2 bases and J by 1 base, with 8 bases between. The DNA of the CDR3 is TGTGCCAGCAGCCAATATCAGAGGAACACTGAAGCTTTCTTT. Translating gives CASSQYQRNTEAFF.

The chain carries TRBV2 and TRBJ2-3, with 9 nucleotides matching TRBD1. CDR3 size: 16 residues. V lost 2 bases to trimming and J lost 6 bases; unmatched junction nucleotides: 9. CDR1 and CDR2 (germline): SNHLY, FYNNEI. The CDR3 region has the DNA TGTGCCAGCAGTGAACCGTGGGACAGGGTTTCGGATACGCAGTATTTT. The encoded protein is CASSEPWDRVSDTQYF.

V gene TRBV3-1 combines with J gene TRBJ2-1, with D possibly TRBD2 on 5 matching bases. Germline V gives CDR1 LGHDT, CDR2 YNNKEL (reference sequence). Trimming pared 8 bases from V and 8 bases from J, leaving 16 bases between. This CDR3 spans 13 amino acids. The CDR3 here is CASRREAGDEQFF. Here the CDR3 DNA reads TGTGCCAGCCGACGAGAGGCCGGGGATGAGCAGTTCTTC.

This clonotype was detected only a few times. The chain couples TRBV28 to TRBJ2-5, with TRBD1 identical over 10 bases. Germline CDR1 and CDR2: MDHEN and SYDVKM. CDR3 length: 14 residues. Losses at the gene ends were 5 bases for V and 11 bases for J; bases not matched to a gene: 11. CDR3 region: CASSAGQGVWEQYF. CDR3 coding DNA: TGTGCCAGCAGTGCTGGACAGGGGGTTTGGGAGCAGTACTTC.

Only a few counts were recorded for this clonotype. The V and J genes are TRBV20-1 and TRBJ1-2; possible D gene TRBD1, 5 bases. CDR1 and CDR2 (germline): DFQATT, SNEGSKA (reference sequence). V lost 3 bases and J lost 0, with 11 bases in between. This CDR3 region has 14 residues. CDR3: CSARAGTPNYGYTF. In DNA, the CDR3 is TGCAGTGCTAGGGCCGGGACCCCTAACTATGGCTACACCTTC.

The CDR3 is CASSPSADRRETQYF. CDR3 bases: TGTGCCAGCTCACCATCAGCGGACAGGCGAGAGACCCAGTACTTC. The chain recombines TRBV18 with TRBJ2-5, with 7 bases that match TRBD1. V was pared by 2 bases and J by 4 bases, with 7 bases of the junction left unmatched. CDR1 KGHSH and CDR2 LQKENI come from the germline V gene. This CDR3 contains 15 residues.

The rearrangement joins TRBV20-1 to TRBJ2-7; possibly TRBD2 for D (5 bases). This CDR3 has 16 amino acids. V lost 3 bases and J lost 0, with 18 bases in between. In germline, CDR1 is DFQATT, CDR2 SNEGSKA (reference sequence). CDR3 nucleotide sequence: TGCAGTGCTAGGGATCCCGGGCGGGCAAGCTCCTACGAGCAGTACTTC. Protein product: CSARDPGRASSYEQYF.

This clonotype was counted only a few times. The chain's CDR3 is CAISESRGEAFF. In DNA, the CDR3 is TGTGCCATCAGTGAGTCGCGAGGCGAAGCTTTCTTT. This chain links TRBV10-3 with TRBJ1-1; D not resolved. The CDR3 totals 12 residues. CDR1 ENHRY and CDR2 SYGVKD come from the germline V gene. V lost 0 bases to trimming and J lost 8 bases, with 7 bases between them.

A few counts support this clonotype. V usage is TRBV30 and J usage is TRBJ2-5; possibly TRBD1 for D (6 bases). V shed 7 bases and J shed 5 bases, with 17 bases lying between them. This CDR3 spans 13 amino acids. Germline-derived CDR1 and CDR2 are GTSNPN and SVGIG (reference sequence). The CDR3 reads CAFEDSNEETQYF. CDR3 DNA sequence: TGTGCCTTTGAGGACAGTAATGAGGAGACCCAGTACTTC.

The V call is TRBV29-1, the J call TRBJ2-5; TRBD2 agrees at 11 bases. Germline-derived CDR1 and CDR2 are SQVTM and ANQGSEA. There are 16 residues in the CDR3. V was clipped by 1 base and J by 5 bases; unmatched bases: 9. The CDR3 loop reads CSVEVPGLAVRETQYF. The CDR3 DNA sequence: TGCAGCGTTGAAGTTCCGGGACTAGCGGTCCGGGAGACCCAGTACTTC.

The chain employs TRBV7-9 and TRBJ2-5; D is ambiguous. Per the germline V gene, CDR1 is SEHNR and CDR2 is FQNEAQ (reference sequence). This CDR3 contains 15 residues. The ends were cut back, 6 bases at V and 1 base at J, with 15 bases in the middle. CDR3: CASRPAPDVQETQYF. CDR3 bases: TGTGCCAGCAGACCTGCACCGGACGTCCAAGAGACCCAGTACTTC.

The chain joins TRBV20-1 to TRBJ1-2; TRBD1 matches 10 bases. CDR3 size: 15 residues. V dropped 3 bases and J dropped 5; count of bases not matched to a gene: 9. Germline V gives CDR1 DFQATT, CDR2 SNEGSKA (reference sequence). The CDR3 DNA reads TGCAGTGCTAGGGACCGGGACAGGGGTTCGTATGGCTACACCTTC. Translation gives CSARDRDRGSYGYTF.

The chain is built from TRBV6-4 and TRBJ2-1, with TRBD2 identical over 8 bases. CDR1 and CDR2 (germline): MRHNA, SNTAGT. The CDR3 length is 14 residues. Trimming at V came to 4 bases and at J to 4 bases, leaving 3 bases not matched to a gene. The CDR3 DNA reads as TGTGCCAGCAGTGCGGCTAGCGGGTACAATGAGCAGTTCTTC. It codes for CASSAASGYNEQFF.

This clonotype was found a few times. The chain uses TRBV5-8 and TRBJ1-2; 10 positions match TRBD1. V lost 2 bases to trimming and J lost 7 bases; unmatched junction nucleotides: 5. Germline V lookup: CDR1 SGHTS, CDR2 YDEGEE. The CDR3 runs to 14 residues. This CDR3 is CASSFRDRGGGYTF. The CDR3 coding sequence is TGTGCCAGCAGCTTCCGGGACAGGGGAGGTGGCTACACCTTC. The full variable domain, its missing parts supplied by reference TRBV5-8 and TRBJ1-2, is EAGVTQSPTHLIKTRGQQATLRCSPISGHTSVYWYQQALGLGLQFLLWYDEGEERNRGNFPPRFSGRQFPNYSSELNVNALELEDSALYLCASSFRDRGGGYTFGSGTRLTVV.

There are a few counts of this clonotype. CDR3 loop: CASSQVPGEGNTIYF. The CDR3 DNA is TGCGCCAGCAGCCAAGTCCCGGGGGAGGGAAACACCATATATTTT. The V and J genes are TRBV4-1 and TRBJ1-3, with D possibly being TRBD1 (5 bases). Germline CDR1 is MGHRA and CDR2 is YSYEKL. Trimming cost V 1 base and J 4 bases, with 11 bases left between them. This CDR3 has 15 amino acids.

The chain carries TRBV12-3 or TRBV12-4 and TRBJ2-1; 7 nucleotides agree with TRBD2. Trimming removed 6 bases from V and 1 base from J; junction bases left unmatched: 6. This CDR3 comprises 15 residues. Here the CDR3 DNA reads TGTGCCAGCAGAAGAGCTAGCGGATCCTACAATGAGCAGTTCTTC. It is translated as CASRRASGSYNEQFF.

This rearrangement joins TRBV28 to TRBJ1-2; 9 bases agree with TRBD1. Germline CDR1 and CDR2: MDHEN and SYDVKM. This CDR3 contains 15 residues. The V segment lost 10 bases and the J segment 3 bases; nucleotides outside the gene matches: 12. Here the CDR3 DNA reads TGTGCCATAAGCCGGGAGGACAGGGGTGACTATGGCTACACCTTC. It translates to CAISREDRGDYGYTF.

This clonotype was recorded a few times. The chain joins TRBV18 to TRBJ1-1, with D hard to call. Germline V gene data show CDR1 as KGHSH and CDR2 as LQKENI. This CDR3 has 13 residues. V lost 3 bases and J 1 base, leaving 6 bases between the germline ends. Here the CDR3 reads CASSPDANTEAFF. CDR3 DNA: TGTGCCAGCTCACCCGACGCGAACACTGAAGCTTTCTTT.

The chain combines TRBV29-1 with TRBJ1-2; a possible D gene is TRBD1 (5 bases). This CDR3 region has 11 residues. CDR1 and CDR2 (germline): SQVTM, ANQGSEA. Trimming left V 6 bases short and J 8 bases short, with 13 bases between. The CDR3 DNA follows: TGCAGCGTGGAGGGAGGGGAAGGCTACACCTTC. As protein: CSVEGGEGYTF.

V gene TRBV15 combines with J gene TRBJ2-6, with D perhaps TRBD1 (6 bases). The CDR3 consists of 12 residues. The V end lost 4 bases, the J end lost 19 bases, and 17 bases lay between the germline ends. CDR1 and CDR2 (germline): LNHNV, YYDKDF (reference sequence). Here the CDR3 DNA reads TGTGCCACCAGCACCTCAAGACGGGACATAACTTTC. It yields the protein CATSTSRRDITF. Using reference TRBV15 and TRBJ2-6 for the parts outside the CDR3, the full variable domain is DAMVIQNPRYQVTQFGKPVTLSCSQTLNHNVMYWYQQKSSQAPKLLFHYYDKDFNNEADTPDNFQSRRPNTSFCFLDIRSPGLGDTAMYLCATSTSRRDITFGAGSRLTVL.